This entry concerns a single T cell receptor (beta chain). Its cognate antigen is unknown. Cells designated naive CD8 were CD45RO-negative and were positively selected for CCR7, with terminally differentiated effector memory CD45RA+ cells excluded. The data stem from a study of shared clonotypes between healthy human individuals. Study observations and caveats: Represented diversity, genetic and exposure-history alike, was limited by few donors. Donor clonotype sharing was expected to depend on sequencing depth. Compared with clonotypes that all four donors shared, non-shared clonotypes had lower generation probabilities.

Sequenced by immunoSEQ multiplex PCR; TCRdb stores in-frame clones only, minus some. Of under 1 million clones listed, 96% are singletons. Trimming stripped 0 bases from V and 7 bases from J, with 8 bases between. Germline assignment: CDR1 SGHRS and CDR2 YFSETQ. The CDR3 contains 13 residues. The chain joins TRBV5-1 to TRBJ2-1, with unresolved D. Sequencing used naive CD8+ T cells sorted from blood. The sequence was collected from a man aged 25-45 years in good health. CDR3 nucleotide sequence: TGCGCCAGCAGCTTGGCCTGGGGTAATGAGCAGTTCTTC. Its translation is CASSLAWGNEQFF.